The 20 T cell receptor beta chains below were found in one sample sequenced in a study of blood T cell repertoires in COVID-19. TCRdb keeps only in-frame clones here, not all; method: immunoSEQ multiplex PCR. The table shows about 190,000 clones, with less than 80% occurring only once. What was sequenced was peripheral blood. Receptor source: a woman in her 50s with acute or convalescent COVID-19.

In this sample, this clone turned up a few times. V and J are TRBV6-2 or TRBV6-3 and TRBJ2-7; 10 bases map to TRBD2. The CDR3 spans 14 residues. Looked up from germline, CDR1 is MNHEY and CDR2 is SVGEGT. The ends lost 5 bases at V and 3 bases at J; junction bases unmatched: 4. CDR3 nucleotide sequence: TGTGCCAGCAGTCTAGCGGGAGTTGTCTACGAGCAGTACTTC. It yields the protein CASSLAGVVYEQYF.

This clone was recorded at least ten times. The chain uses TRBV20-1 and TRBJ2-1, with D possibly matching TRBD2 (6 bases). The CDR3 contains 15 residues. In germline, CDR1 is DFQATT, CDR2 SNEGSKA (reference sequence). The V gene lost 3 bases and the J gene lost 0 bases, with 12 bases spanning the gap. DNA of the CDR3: TGCAGTGCTAGTCCTAGCGCGAGCTCCTACAATGAGCAGTTCTTC. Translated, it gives CSASPSASSYNEQFF.

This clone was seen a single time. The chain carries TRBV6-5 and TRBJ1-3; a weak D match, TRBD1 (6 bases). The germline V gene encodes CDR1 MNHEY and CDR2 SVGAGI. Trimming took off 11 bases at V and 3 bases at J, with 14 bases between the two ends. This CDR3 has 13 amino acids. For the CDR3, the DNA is TGTGCCGGACAGTCCTCACTTGGAAACACCATATATTTT. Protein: CAGQSSLGNTIYF.

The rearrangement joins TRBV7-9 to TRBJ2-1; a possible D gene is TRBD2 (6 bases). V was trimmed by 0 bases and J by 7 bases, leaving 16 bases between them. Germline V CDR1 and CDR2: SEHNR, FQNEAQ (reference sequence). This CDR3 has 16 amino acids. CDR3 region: CASSLARGGFLNEQFF. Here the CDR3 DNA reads TGTGCCAGCAGCTTAGCCCGTGGGGGGTTCCTAAATGAGCAGTTCTTC.

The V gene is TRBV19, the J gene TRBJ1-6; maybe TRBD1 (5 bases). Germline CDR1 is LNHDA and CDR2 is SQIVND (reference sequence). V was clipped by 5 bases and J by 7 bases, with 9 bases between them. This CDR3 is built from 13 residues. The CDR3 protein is CASSVQGNSPLHF. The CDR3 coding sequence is TGTGCCAGTAGTGTCCAGGGAAATTCACCCCTCCACTTT.

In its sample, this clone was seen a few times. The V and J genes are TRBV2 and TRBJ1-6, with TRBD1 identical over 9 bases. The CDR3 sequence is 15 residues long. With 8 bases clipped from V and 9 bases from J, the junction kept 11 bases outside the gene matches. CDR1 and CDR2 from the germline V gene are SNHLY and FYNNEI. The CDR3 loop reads CASLQLDRGRSPLHF. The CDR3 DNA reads TGTGCCAGCCTTCAGTTGGACAGGGGTCGTTCACCCCTCCACTTT.

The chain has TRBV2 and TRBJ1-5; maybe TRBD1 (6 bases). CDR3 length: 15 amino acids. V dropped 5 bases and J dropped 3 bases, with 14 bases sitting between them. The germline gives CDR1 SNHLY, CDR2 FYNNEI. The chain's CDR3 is CASSWDISNNQPQHF. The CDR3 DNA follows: TGTGCCAGCAGTTGGGACATAAGTAACAATCAGCCCCAGCATTTT.

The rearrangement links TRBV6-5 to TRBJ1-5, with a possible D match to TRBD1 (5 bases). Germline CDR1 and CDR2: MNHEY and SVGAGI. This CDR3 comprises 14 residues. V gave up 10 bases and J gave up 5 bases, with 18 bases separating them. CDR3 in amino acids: CATLYWTGDQPQHF. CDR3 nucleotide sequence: TGTGCCACCTTATATTGGACGGGGGATCAGCCCCAGCATTTT.

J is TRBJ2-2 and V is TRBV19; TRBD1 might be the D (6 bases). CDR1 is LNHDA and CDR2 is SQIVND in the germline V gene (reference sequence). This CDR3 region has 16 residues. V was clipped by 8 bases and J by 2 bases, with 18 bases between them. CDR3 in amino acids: CASLSRRDTNTGELFF. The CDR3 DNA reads TGTGCCAGTCTATCGCGCCGGGACACCAACACCGGGGAGCTGTTTTTT.

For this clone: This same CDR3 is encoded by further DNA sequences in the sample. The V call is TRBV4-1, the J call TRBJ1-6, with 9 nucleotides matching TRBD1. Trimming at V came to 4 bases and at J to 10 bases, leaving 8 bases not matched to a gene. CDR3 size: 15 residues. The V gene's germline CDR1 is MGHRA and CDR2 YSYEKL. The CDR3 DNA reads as TGCGCCAGCAGCCCCCGGGACAGGGACAACTCACCCCTCCACTTT. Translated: CASSPRDRDNSPLHF.

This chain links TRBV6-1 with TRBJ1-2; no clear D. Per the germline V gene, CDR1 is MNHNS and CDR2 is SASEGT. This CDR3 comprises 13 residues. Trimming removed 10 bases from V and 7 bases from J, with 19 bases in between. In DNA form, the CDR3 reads TGTGCCACTACAAACACAAACAGACCTGGCTACACCTTC. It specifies CATTNTNRPGYTF.

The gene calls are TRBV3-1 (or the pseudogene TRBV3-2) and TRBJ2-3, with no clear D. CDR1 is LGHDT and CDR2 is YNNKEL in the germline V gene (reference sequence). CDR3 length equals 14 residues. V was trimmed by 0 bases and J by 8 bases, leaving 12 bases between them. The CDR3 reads CASSQELASGTQYF. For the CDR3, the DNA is TGTGCCAGCAGCCAAGAATTAGCTTCGGGTACGCAGTATTTT.

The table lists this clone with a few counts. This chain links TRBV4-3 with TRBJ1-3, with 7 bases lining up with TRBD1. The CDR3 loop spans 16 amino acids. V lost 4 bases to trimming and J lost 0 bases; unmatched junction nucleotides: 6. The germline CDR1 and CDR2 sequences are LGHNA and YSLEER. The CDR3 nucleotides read TGCGCCAGCAGCCCTCTGACAGGGCCCTCTGGAAACACCATATATTTT. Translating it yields CASSPLTGPSGNTIYF.

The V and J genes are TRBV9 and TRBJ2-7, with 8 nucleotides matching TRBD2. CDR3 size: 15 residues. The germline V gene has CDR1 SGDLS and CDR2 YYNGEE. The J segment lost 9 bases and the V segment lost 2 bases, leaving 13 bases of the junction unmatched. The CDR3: CASSVSALRAGGQYF. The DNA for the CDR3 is TGTGCCAGCAGCGTTTCGGCCCTACGCGCGGGGGGGCAGTACTTC.

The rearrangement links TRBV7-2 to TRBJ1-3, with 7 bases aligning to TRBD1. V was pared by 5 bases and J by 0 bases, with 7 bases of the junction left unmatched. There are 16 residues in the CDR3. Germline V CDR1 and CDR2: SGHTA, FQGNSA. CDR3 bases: TGTGCCAGCAGCCCCGACAGGGTGCGCTCTGGAAACACCATATATTTT. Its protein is CASSPDRVRSGNTIYF.

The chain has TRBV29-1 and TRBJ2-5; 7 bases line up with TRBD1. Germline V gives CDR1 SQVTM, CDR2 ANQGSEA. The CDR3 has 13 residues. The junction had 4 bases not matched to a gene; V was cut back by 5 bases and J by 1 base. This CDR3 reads CSVLTGLQETQYF. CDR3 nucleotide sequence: TGCAGCGTTCTGACAGGGCTCCAAGAGACCCAGTACTTC. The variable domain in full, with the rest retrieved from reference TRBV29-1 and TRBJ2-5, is SAVISQKPSRDICQRGTSLTIQCQVDSQVTMMFWYRQQPGQSLTLIATANQGSEATYESGFVIDKFPISRPNLTFSTLTVSNMSPEDSSIYLCSVLTGLQETQYFGPGTRLLVL.

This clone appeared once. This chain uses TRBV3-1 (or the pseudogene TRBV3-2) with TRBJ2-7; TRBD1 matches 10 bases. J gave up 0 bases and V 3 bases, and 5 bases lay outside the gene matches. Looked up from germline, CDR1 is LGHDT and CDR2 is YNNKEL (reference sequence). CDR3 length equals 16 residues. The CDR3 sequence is CASSHLGTGASYEQYF. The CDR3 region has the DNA TGTGCCAGCAGCCATCTAGGGACAGGGGCCTCCTACGAGCAGTACTTC.

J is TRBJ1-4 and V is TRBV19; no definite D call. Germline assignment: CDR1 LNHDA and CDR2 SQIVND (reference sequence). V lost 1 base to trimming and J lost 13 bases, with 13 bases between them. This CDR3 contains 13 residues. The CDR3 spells CASSIGAGARLFF. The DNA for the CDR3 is TGTGCCAGTAGTATAGGCGCGGGCGCGAGACTGTTTTTT.

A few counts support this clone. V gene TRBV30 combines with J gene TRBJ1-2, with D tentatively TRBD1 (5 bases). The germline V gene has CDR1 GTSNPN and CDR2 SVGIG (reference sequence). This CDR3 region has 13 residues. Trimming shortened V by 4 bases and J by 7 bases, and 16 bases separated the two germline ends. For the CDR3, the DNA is TGTGCCTGGAAACTTAAAGGGGAGGGTGGCTACACCTTC. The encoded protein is CAWKLKGEGGYTF.

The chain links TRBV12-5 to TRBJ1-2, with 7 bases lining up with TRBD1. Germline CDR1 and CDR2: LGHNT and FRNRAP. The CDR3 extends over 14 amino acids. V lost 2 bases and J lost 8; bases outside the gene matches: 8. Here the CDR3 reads CASGLSTGEGGYTF. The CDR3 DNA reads TGTGCTAGTGGTTTGTCAACAGGGGAAGGAGGCTACACCTTC.